The present T cell receptor beta chain was sequenced within a study of OX40 agonist ivuxolimab in advanced cancers. Study-level background: Patients were treated with intravenous ivuxolimab, dosed at 0.01 to 10 mg/kg and infused every 2 weeks. Three patients showed partial responses: one hepatocellular carcinoma and two cutaneous melanoma cases.

Data came from immunoSEQ multiplex PCR; TCRdb stores just in-frame clones and leaves some out. The sample has 80,000 or so clones, about nine tenths seen once. With V trimmed by 3 bases and J by 2 bases, 6 bases remained unmatched. This CDR3 spans 16 amino acids. Germline CDR1 SGHNT, CDR2 YYREEE (reference sequence). Study findings and constraints: On average, CD8+ T cells showed a greater number of expanded clones than CD4+.

Details on this clone: Its specificity is not known.

The chain couples TRBV5-4 to TRBJ2-3; 10 bases match TRBD2. The sequence was obtained from an adult with an advanced solid tumor such as melanoma, head and neck, liver or kidney cancer. The sequenced sample was CD4+ or CD8+ T cells sorted from blood, obtained in a trial of the OX40 agonist ivuxolimab. CDR3 DNA sequence: TGTGCCAGCAGCTACCGGACTAGCGGCGTCACAGATACGCAGTATTTT. Its translation: CASSYRTSGVTDTQYF.